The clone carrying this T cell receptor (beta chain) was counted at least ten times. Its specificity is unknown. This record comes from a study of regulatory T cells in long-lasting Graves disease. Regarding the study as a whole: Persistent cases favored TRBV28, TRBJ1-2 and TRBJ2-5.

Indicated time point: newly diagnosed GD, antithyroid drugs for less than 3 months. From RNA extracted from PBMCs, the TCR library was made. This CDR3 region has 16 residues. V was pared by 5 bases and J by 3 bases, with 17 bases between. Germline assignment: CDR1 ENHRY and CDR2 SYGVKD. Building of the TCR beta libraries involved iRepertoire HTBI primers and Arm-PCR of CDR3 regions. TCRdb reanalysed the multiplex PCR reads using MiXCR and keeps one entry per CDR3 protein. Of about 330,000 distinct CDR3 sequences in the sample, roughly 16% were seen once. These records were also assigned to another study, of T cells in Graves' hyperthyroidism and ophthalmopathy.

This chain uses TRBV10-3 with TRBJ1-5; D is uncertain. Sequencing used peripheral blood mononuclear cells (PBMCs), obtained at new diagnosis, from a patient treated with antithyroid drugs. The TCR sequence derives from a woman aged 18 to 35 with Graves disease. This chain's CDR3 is CAISSAFGETNQPQHF. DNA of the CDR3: TGTGCCATCAGTTCAGCGTTCGGGGAGACCAATCAGCCCCAGCATTTT.